Detailed here is one TCR beta chain. Its antigen is as yet unknown. Other nucleotide sequences from this sample produce the same CDR3. Extremely preterm deliveries at about 23-27 weeks of gestation provided the preterm samples. Pregnancies with fetal demise were excluded. Germline CDR1 reads MNHEY; CDR2 reads SVGAGI. Trimming took 0 bases from V and 3 from J; bases not matched to a gene: 1. This CDR3 is built from 15 residues. The assay was immunoSEQ multiplex PCR, and TCRdb's table has in-frame clones only and misses some. The data hold tens of thousands of clones, with around 89% observed a single time. The data were taken from a study of naive CD8 T cells in extremely preterm neonates. Study outcomes and limitations: CDR3 nucleotide sharing was 2.7% in preterm, roughly 0.39% term, around 0.03% children, approximately 0.01% adults. Productive template counts varied among preterm samples, a noted limitation. Preterm CDR3s were shorter than older groups', with fewer N additions and less trimming.

This TCR derives from a boy who was born preterm. The chain is built from TRBV6-5 and TRBJ2-7; 11 nucleotides align to TRBD1. The specimen sequenced was naive CD8+ T cells from cord blood. CDR3 in DNA: TGTGCCAGCAGTTACTCCGGGACAGGGGGCTACGAGCAGTACTTC. Translating it yields CASSYSGTGGYEQYF.